The rows below give T cell receptor beta chains drawn from one sample of a study of control samples from healthy donors and cancer patients. TCRdb keeps only in-frame clones here, not all; method: immunoSEQ multiplex PCR. In the table there are 150,000 to 200,000 clones, around 90% of which are singletons. The sequencing sample was made of blood. These receptors came from a man aged 25 to 40 in good health. CDR3s include the opening cysteine and the closing phenylalanine or tryptophan. The D gene is left open where the match is weak. Clone size, where shown, is once, few, many, or a class for clones that have expanded.

d_call: .; v_call: TRBV6-5; j_call: TRBJ1-5; clone_size: .; cdr3_nt: TGTGCCAGTCGACAGGAAAGTTATAGCAATCAGCCCCAGCATTTT; cdr3_aa: CASRQESYSNQPQHF
d_call: TRBD1; v_call: TRBV30; j_call: TRBJ1-5; clone_size: .; cdr3_nt: TGTGCCTGGAGCGCAGGGGGTCAGCCCCAGCATTTT; cdr3_aa: CAWSAGGQPQHF
d_call: .; v_call: TRBV7-2; j_call: TRBJ1-1; clone_size: .; cdr3_nt: TGTGCCAGCAGCTCGCCCAGACTGGGGAACACTGAAGCTTTCTTT; cdr3_aa: CASSSPRLGNTEAFF
d_call: TRBD1; v_call: TRBV27; j_call: TRBJ2-4; clone_size: .; cdr3_nt: TGTGCCAGCACCCGCTACGGGACAGGGGTCGTGGAGTGGGACATTCAGTACTTC; cdr3_aa: CASTRYGTGVVEWDIQYF
d_call: .; v_call: TRBV25-1; j_call: TRBJ2-2; clone_size: .; cdr3_nt: TGTGCCAGCAGGAGGGATCGTACCGGGGAGCTGTTTTTT; cdr3_aa: CASRRDRTGELFF
d_call: TRBD1; v_call: TRBV11-2; j_call: TRBJ2-1; clone_size: .; cdr3_nt: TGTGCCAGCAGGACCCAGGGACAGTGGAACCAATATGAGCAGTTCTTC; cdr3_aa: CASRTQGQWNQYEQFF
d_call: .; v_call: TRBV6-5; j_call: TRBJ1-2; clone_size: .; cdr3_nt: TGTGCCAGCAAGGGCTCTAACTATGGCTACACCTTC; cdr3_aa: CASKGSNYGYTF
d_call: .; v_call: TRBV19; j_call: TRBJ2-1; clone_size: .; cdr3_nt: TGTGCCAGTAGCCCAGGGGGGCCCTACAATGAGCAGTTCTTC; cdr3_aa: CASSPGGPYNEQFF
d_call: .; v_call: TRBV19; j_call: TRBJ2-5; clone_size: once; cdr3_nt: TGTGCCAGTAGTATTGAGGAGGGTGAGACCCAGTACTTC; cdr3_aa: CASSIEEGETQYF
d_call: .; v_call: TRBV5-5; j_call: TRBJ1-4; clone_size: .; cdr3_nt: TGTGCCAGCAGCTTGGGGCTTAATGGAAAACTGTTTTTT; cdr3_aa: CASSLGLNGKLFF
d_call: .; v_call: TRBV5-8; j_call: TRBJ2-6; clone_size: .; cdr3_nt: TGTGCCAGCAGATACCGGACAGCTGTGGAGTCCGTGTCCAACGTCCTGACTTTC; cdr3_aa: CASRYRTAVESVSNVLTF
d_call: TRBD2; v_call: TRBV7-2; j_call: TRBJ2-5; clone_size: .; cdr3_nt: TGTGCCAGCAGCCTTCAAGTTAGCGGGGGGGCCGGGGAGACCCAGTACTTC; cdr3_aa: CASSLQVSGGAGETQYF
d_call: .; v_call: TRBV11-3; j_call: TRBJ2-1; clone_size: .; cdr3_nt: TGTGCCAGCAGCCCTCCGGGGCTCAATGAGCAGTTCTTC; cdr3_aa: CASSPPGLNEQFF
d_call: TRBD1; v_call: TRBV18; j_call: TRBJ1-6; clone_size: .; cdr3_nt: TGTGCCAGCTCACCTTCCCCCGGGACAGGGGCGATACCCCTCCACTTT; cdr3_aa: CASSPSPGTGAIPLHF
d_call: .; v_call: TRBV2; j_call: TRBJ1-2; clone_size: .; cdr3_nt: TGTGCCAGCAGTGATTTGCAGGTTGGTGGCTACACCTTC; cdr3_aa: CASSDLQVGGYTF
d_call: TRBD2; v_call: TRBV3-1/TRBV3-2; j_call: TRBJ2-2; clone_size: .; cdr3_nt: TGTGCCAGCAGCCAAGGGGGGACGGGGGGGCGGACCGGGGAGCTGTTTTTT; cdr3_aa: CASSQGGTGGRTGELFF
d_call: .; v_call: TRBV7-2; j_call: TRBJ1-5; clone_size: few; cdr3_nt: TGTGCCAGCAGCTTAGGGGATAGTTGGTATCAGCCCCAGCATTTT; cdr3_aa: CASSLGDSWYQPQHF
d_call: .; v_call: TRBV3-1/TRBV3-2; j_call: TRBJ1-1; clone_size: .; cdr3_nt: TGTGCCAGCATCGGCTTTGGGACTGAAGCTTTCTTT; cdr3_aa: CASIGFGTEAFF
d_call: .; v_call: TRBV5-1; j_call: TRBJ2-7; clone_size: .; cdr3_nt: TGCGCCAGCAGCTTGGCTTCCCCCTACGAGCAGTACTTC; cdr3_aa: CASSLASPYEQYF
d_call: TRBD2; v_call: TRBV20-1; j_call: TRBJ2-5; clone_size: .; cdr3_nt: TGCAGTGCTAGTATAGCGGGGGGCCAAGAGACCCAGTACTTC; cdr3_aa: CSASIAGGQETQYF
d_call: TRBD1; v_call: TRBV3-1/TRBV3-2; j_call: TRBJ1-2; clone_size: .; cdr3_nt: TGTGCCAGCAGCCAAAGGGGCAGGGGGCGCGACTATGGCTACACCTTC; cdr3_aa: CASSQRGRGRDYGYTF
d_call: TRBD1; v_call: TRBV27; j_call: TRBJ2-7; clone_size: .; cdr3_nt: TGTGCCAGCAGCTCGCACGCTGGACAGGGTCGCGCCTACGAGCAGTACTTC; cdr3_aa: CASSSHAGQGRAYEQYF
d_call: .; v_call: TRBV2; j_call: TRBJ2-7; clone_size: .; cdr3_nt: TGTGCCAGCAGTGTAGGGGGGGCGTATGAGCAGTACTTC; cdr3_aa: CASSVGGAYEQYF
d_call: .; v_call: TRBV9; j_call: TRBJ2-4; clone_size: .; cdr3_nt: TGTGCCAGCAGCGCCTTCTCCGGGACACTAGGAGAGAGGGCCAAAAACATTCAGTACTTC; cdr3_aa: CASSAFSGTLGERAKNIQYF
d_call: .; v_call: TRBV7-6; j_call: TRBJ1-5; clone_size: .; cdr3_nt: TGTGCCAGCAGCTTAGATCCCGACAGGATGGATCAGCCCCAGCATTTT; cdr3_aa: CASSLDPDRMDQPQHF
d_call: .; v_call: TRBV7-2; j_call: TRBJ1-5; clone_size: .; cdr3_nt: TGTGCCAGCAGCTTAGACTGGAGCAATCAGCCCCAGCATTTT; cdr3_aa: CASSLDWSNQPQHF
d_call: .; v_call: TRBV28; j_call: TRBJ1-3; clone_size: .; cdr3_nt: TGTGCCAGCAGTTTATCGGACGGACGTACTGGAAACACCATATATTTT; cdr3_aa: CASSLSDGRTGNTIYF
d_call: .; v_call: TRBV6-4; j_call: TRBJ2-7; clone_size: .; cdr3_nt: TGTGCCAGCAGTGACTTTGGACAGCTCTCCTACGAGCAGTACTTC; cdr3_aa: CASSDFGQLSYEQYF
d_call: .; v_call: TRBV27; j_call: TRBJ2-5; clone_size: .; cdr3_nt: TGTGCCCCAGCCCCCGGCAGACAAGAGACCCAGTACTTC; cdr3_aa: CAPAPGRQETQYF
d_call: .; v_call: TRBV2; j_call: TRBJ1-1; clone_size: .; cdr3_nt: TGTGCCAGCGGCGACCCGGGGACTGAAGCTTTCTTT; cdr3_aa: CASGDPGTEAFF
d_call: .; v_call: TRBV18; j_call: TRBJ2-3; clone_size: .; cdr3_nt: TGTGCCAGCTCACCCAAAGGTCTTGGCGTGATCACGCAGTATTTT; cdr3_aa: CASSPKGLGVITQYF
d_call: .; v_call: TRBV5-6; j_call: TRBJ1-3; clone_size: once; cdr3_nt: TGTGCCAGCAGCTCGGGAAGGGCTGGAAACACCATATATTTT; cdr3_aa: CASSSGRAGNTIYF
d_call: .; v_call: TRBV15; j_call: TRBJ1-1; clone_size: .; cdr3_nt: TGTGCCACCAGCAGTGGCAAGAACACTGAAGCTTTCTTT; cdr3_aa: CATSSGKNTEAFF
d_call: .; v_call: TRBV18; j_call: TRBJ2-3; clone_size: .; cdr3_nt: TGTGCCAGCTCTGAGAAAGCAGATACGCAGTATTTT; cdr3_aa: CASSEKADTQYF
d_call: .; v_call: TRBV2; j_call: TRBJ2-5; clone_size: .; cdr3_nt: TGTGCCAGCAGTAGAATAGCGGAGGCGTACCAAGAGACCCAGTACTTC; cdr3_aa: CASSRIAEAYQETQYF
d_call: .; v_call: TRBV28; j_call: TRBJ1-1; clone_size: .; cdr3_nt: TGTGCCAGCAGTCTGTCCGGGGCGGGCCTATATTCCGAAGCTTTCTTT; cdr3_aa: CASSLSGAGLYSEAFF
d_call: .; v_call: TRBV20-1; j_call: TRBJ1-6; clone_size: .; cdr3_nt: TGCAGTGCTAGAGATCGGAACCTCCACTTT; cdr3_aa: CSARDRNLHF
d_call: .; v_call: TRBV6-5; j_call: TRBJ1-6; clone_size: .; cdr3_nt: TGTGCCAGCAAGGGTAGCTCCTATAATTCACCCCTCCACTTT; cdr3_aa: CASKGSSYNSPLHF
d_call: TRBD2; v_call: TRBV19; j_call: TRBJ2-1; clone_size: .; cdr3_nt: TGTGCCAGCTCCGCCGGGACTAGCTTCTACAATGAGCAGTTCTTC; cdr3_aa: CASSAGTSFYNEQFF
d_call: TRBD2; v_call: TRBV18; j_call: TRBJ2-7; clone_size: .; cdr3_nt: TGTGCCAGCTCCCTTTCCGGGACTAGCGGGAGTTCTTTCTACGAGCAGTACTTC; cdr3_aa: CASSLSGTSGSSFYEQYF
d_call: .; v_call: TRBV24-1; j_call: TRBJ2-3; clone_size: .; cdr3_nt: TGTGCCACCAGTGATTTGCCGGGGGTTTCCACAGATACGCAGTATTTT; cdr3_aa: CATSDLPGVSTDTQYF
d_call: TRBD1; v_call: TRBV5-6; j_call: TRBJ2-5; clone_size: .; cdr3_nt: TGTGCCAGCAGCCTCGGGACAGACCAGCGGGAGACCCAGTACTTC; cdr3_aa: CASSLGTDQRETQYF
d_call: .; v_call: TRBV14; j_call: TRBJ2-5; clone_size: once; cdr3_nt: TGTGCCAGCAGCCAAGCTCTCAGCTCGAGGTCCCAGTACTTC; cdr3_aa: CASSQALSSRSQYF
d_call: .; v_call: TRBV18; j_call: TRBJ1-1; clone_size: .; cdr3_nt: TGTGCCAGCTCACCGGCACAGCACACTGAAGCTTTCTTT; cdr3_aa: CASSPAQHTEAFF
d_call: TRBD1; v_call: TRBV5-1; j_call: TRBJ2-1; clone_size: .; cdr3_nt: TGCGCCAGCAGCCCAACAGGGGGTTCCTACAATGAGCAGTTCTTC; cdr3_aa: CASSPTGGSYNEQFF
d_call: .; v_call: TRBV28; j_call: TRBJ1-2; clone_size: .; cdr3_nt: TGTGCCAGCAGCGGCATCTATGGCTACACCTTC; cdr3_aa: CASSGIYGYTF
d_call: TRBD1; v_call: TRBV25-1; j_call: TRBJ1-6; clone_size: .; cdr3_nt: TGTGCCAGCAGTGAATCCCCGGACAGGCCTTGGTCACCCCTCCACTTT; cdr3_aa: CASSESPDRPWSPLHF
d_call: .; v_call: TRBV4-2; j_call: TRBJ1-4; clone_size: .; cdr3_nt: TGTGCCAGCAGCCAAGACCATCGGGATTTCTATGAAAAACTGTTTTTT; cdr3_aa: CASSQDHRDFYEKLFF
d_call: .; v_call: TRBV25-1; j_call: TRBJ1-6; clone_size: few; cdr3_nt: TGTGCCAGCAGACCAAAGGTCGGGCAAAATTCACCCCTCCACTTT; cdr3_aa: CASRPKVGQNSPLHF
d_call: .; v_call: TRBV24-1; j_call: TRBJ2-6; clone_size: .; cdr3_nt: TGTGCCACCAGTGATGGCTCTGGGGCCAACGTCCTGACTTTC; cdr3_aa: CATSDGSGANVLTF
d_call: .; v_call: TRBV27; j_call: TRBJ2-6; clone_size: .; cdr3_nt: TGTGCCAGCAGGACCCCGGCCTCTGGGGCCAACGTCCTGACTTTC; cdr3_aa: CASRTPASGANVLTF
d_call: .; v_call: TRBV4-1; j_call: TRBJ1-3; clone_size: once; cdr3_nt: TGCGCCAGCAGCCCTCGAAATGTTAGGACTGAAAACACCACATATTTT; cdr3_aa: CASSPRNVRTENTTYF
d_call: TRBD2; v_call: TRBV4-2; j_call: TRBJ2-6; clone_size: .; cdr3_nt: TGTGCCAGCAGCCAAGAGGCTAGCGGGGTGGTCTCTGGGGCCAACGTCCTGACTTTC; cdr3_aa: CASSQEASGVVSGANVLTF
d_call: .; v_call: TRBV6-5; j_call: TRBJ1-4; clone_size: .; cdr3_nt: TGTGCCAGCGGGGCAACTAATGAAAAACTGTTTTTT; cdr3_aa: CASGATNEKLFF
d_call: TRBD1; v_call: TRBV4-1; j_call: TRBJ2-2; clone_size: .; cdr3_nt: TGCGCCAGCAGCCACTTAGAGGGGGCGCAGGGTAGGGAGCTGTTTTTT; cdr3_aa: CASSHLEGAQGRELFF
d_call: TRBD1; v_call: TRBV28; j_call: TRBJ1-2; clone_size: .; cdr3_nt: TGTGCCAGCACCTCGCCGGGGCAGGGGGCCTTTAACTATGGCTACACCTTC; cdr3_aa: CASTSPGQGAFNYGYTF
d_call: .; v_call: TRBV5-4; j_call: TRBJ1-2; clone_size: .; cdr3_nt: TGTGCCAGCAGCTTACCCAAACAGGGTTTCACCTTC; cdr3_aa: CASSLPKQGFTF
d_call: TRBD1; v_call: TRBV6-5; j_call: TRBJ1-4; clone_size: .; cdr3_nt: TGTGCCAGCAGCCCCGGACAGGGTAATGAAAAACTGTTTTTT; cdr3_aa: CASSPGQGNEKLFF
d_call: .; v_call: TRBV5-4; j_call: TRBJ2-3; clone_size: .; cdr3_nt: TGTGCCAGCAGCTTCGGACTCCAGGGGGATACGCAGTATTTT; cdr3_aa: CASSFGLQGDTQYF
d_call: .; v_call: TRBV7-3; j_call: TRBJ1-6; clone_size: .; cdr3_nt: TGTGCCAGCAGCTTACAGGGTCGGAATTCACCCCTCCACTTT; cdr3_aa: CASSLQGRNSPLHF